Each of the 10 T cell receptor beta chains below was sequenced from the same sample in a study of T cell responses to AZD1222 COVID-19 vaccine. Method: immunoSEQ multiplex PCR; TCRdb's copy keeps in-frame clones and lacks some. The sample shows approximately 150,000 clones, 88% of them seen only once. This specimen consisted of peripheral blood, obtained on day 0 of MenACWY control vaccination. The receptors here all came from an adult in good health.

V is TRBV30 and J is TRBJ2-7; TRBD1 matches 8 bases. The CDR3 loop spans 15 amino acids. V trimming: 2 bases; J trimming: 10 bases; junction bases outside the gene matches: 16. In germline, CDR1 is GTSNPN, CDR2 SVGIG (reference sequence). CDR3 coding DNA: TGTGCCTGGAGTATTTCCGGGACAGGTCCCTCGGGCCAGTACTTC. The encoded protein is CAWSISGTGPSGQYF.

The gene calls are TRBV19 and TRBJ2-1, with 9 bases aligning to TRBD2. CDR1 is LNHDA, CDR2 SQIVND, per germline (reference sequence). The CDR3 runs to 14 residues. After removal of 4 bases from V and 6 bases from J, the junction contained 4 bases not matched to a gene. The DNA of the CDR3 is TGTGCCAGTAGTAGCGGGAGGGCCCTCAATGAGCAGTTCTTC. It translates to CASSSGRALNEQFF.

The chain uses TRBV5-5 and TRBJ1-2; TRBD1 matches at 7 bases. CDR1 is SGHKS and CDR2 is YYEKEE in the germline V gene (reference sequence). This CDR3 is built from 15 residues. V was pared by 0 bases and J by 3 bases, with 5 bases of the junction left unmatched. The CDR3 DNA sequence: TGTGCCAGCAGCTTGGCCCTGACAGGGTACTATGGCTACACCTTC. Translation gives CASSLALTGYYGYTF.

This chain joins TRBV7-9 and TRBJ2-1; a possible D gene is TRBD1 (5 bases). Between the trimmed V and J ends, which lost 5 bases and 4 bases, there was a span of 9 bases. Germline CDR1 is SEHNR and CDR2 is FQNEAQ (reference sequence). This CDR3 is 13 amino acids long. CDR3 nucleotide sequence: TGTGCCAGCAGCCTTCGACAGTACAATGAGCAGTTCTTC. This sequence encodes CASSLRQYNEQFF.

The J gene is TRBJ2-7, the V gene TRBV7-9; 8 nucleotides match TRBD2. The length of the CDR3 is 15 residues. Germline V gene data show CDR1 as SEHNR and CDR2 as FQNEAQ (reference sequence). Unmatched junction bases numbered 6, after V lost 4 bases and J lost 1 base. The CDR3 DNA sequence: TGTGCCAGCAGCTCAGGCGGGGGGCGGTCCTACGAGCAGTACTTC. Its translation: CASSSGGGRSYEQYF.

This clone was picked up a small number of times. The chain couples TRBV27 to TRBJ1-2; 8 positions match TRBD1. Germline values: CDR1 MNHEY, CDR2 SMNVEV (reference sequence). The CDR3 consists of 14 residues. V shed 2 bases, J shed 4 bases, and the junction held 3 bases outside the gene matches. The CDR3 here is CASSLNRGFYGYTF. The DNA of the CDR3 is TGTGCCAGCAGTTTAAACAGGGGGTTCTATGGCTACACCTTC.

CDR3 region: CASIGGSTDTQYF. In DNA form, the CDR3 reads TGTGCCAGTATAGGAGGAAGCACAGATACGCAGTATTTT. This chain uses TRBV19 with TRBJ2-3, with D perhaps matching TRBD2 (5 bases). The ends were cut back, 7 bases at V and 0 bases at J, with 8 bases in the middle. The CDR3 has 13 amino acids. From germline, CDR1 is LNHDA and CDR2 SQIVND (reference sequence).

This chain joins TRBV28 and TRBJ1-3; D perhaps matches TRBD1 (5 bases). Trimming removed 7 bases at V and 2 bases at J, with 9 bases between. This CDR3 has 13 residues. Germline-derived CDR1 and CDR2 are MDHEN and SYDVKM. The CDR3 coding sequence is TGTGCCAGCACTTCAGGGACTGGAAACACCATATATTTT. As protein: CASTSGTGNTIYF.

The chain has TRBV14 and TRBJ2-4, with 7 positions matching TRBD1. V dropped 1 base and J dropped 0; count of bases not matched to a gene: 3. In germline, CDR1 is SGHDN, CDR2 FVKESK. The CDR3 consists of 16 residues. This CDR3 is CASSQVGGAAKNIQYF. The CDR3 region has the DNA TGTGCCAGCAGCCAAGTAGGGGGCGCAGCCAAAAACATTCAGTACTTC.

The chain couples TRBV5-1 to TRBJ1-1; no reliable D call. The CDR3 totals 14 residues. Trimming shortened V by 3 bases and J by 1 base, and 10 bases separated the two germline ends. Germline assignment: CDR1 SGHRS and CDR2 YFSETQ. In nucleotides, the CDR3 is TGCGCCAGCAGCTCCGACCTGGGGAACACTGAAGCTTTCTTT. The encoded protein is CASSSDLGNTEAFF.